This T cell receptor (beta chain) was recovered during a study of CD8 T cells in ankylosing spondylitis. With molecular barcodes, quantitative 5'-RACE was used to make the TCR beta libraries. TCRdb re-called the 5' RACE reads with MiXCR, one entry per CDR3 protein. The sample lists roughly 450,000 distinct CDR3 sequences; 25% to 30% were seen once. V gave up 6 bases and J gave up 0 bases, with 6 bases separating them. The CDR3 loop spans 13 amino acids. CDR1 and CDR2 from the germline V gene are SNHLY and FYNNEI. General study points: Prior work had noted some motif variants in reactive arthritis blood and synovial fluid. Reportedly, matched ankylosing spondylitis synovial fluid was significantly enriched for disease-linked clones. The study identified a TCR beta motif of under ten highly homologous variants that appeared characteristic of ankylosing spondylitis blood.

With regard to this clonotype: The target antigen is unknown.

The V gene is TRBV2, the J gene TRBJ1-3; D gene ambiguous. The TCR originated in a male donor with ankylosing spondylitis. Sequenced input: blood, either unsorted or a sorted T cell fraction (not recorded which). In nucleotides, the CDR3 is TGTGCCAGCAGAGGCGACTCTGGAAACACCATATATTTT. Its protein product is CASRGDSGNTIYF.